These 6 T cell receptor beta chains came from one sample sequenced in a study of PD-1 blockade in mismatch repair-deficient tumors. Repertoires were generated with immunoSEQ multiplex PCR, while TCRdb's copy carries only in-frame clones and drops some. This repertoire shows 60,000 to 70,000 clones, about 87% found once; its top ten account for around 14%. The specimen was peripheral blood, collected 52 weeks after starting pembrolizumab. These receptors all come from an adult with mismatch repair-deficient cancer.

The CDR3 sequence is CASSLSETSMKTQYF. CDR3 in DNA: TGTGCCAGCAGTTTATCCGAGACTAGTATGAAGACCCAGTACTTC. V usage is TRBV27 and J usage is TRBJ2-5; TRBD2 is a possible D gene (6 bases). Germline CDR1 reads MNHEY; CDR2 reads SMNVEV (reference sequence). The CDR3 sequence is 15 residues long. Trimming removed 0 bases from V and 6 bases from J, with 14 bases in between.

V and J are TRBV18 and TRBJ2-7; 13 positions agree with TRBD2. CDR3 length: 14 amino acids. The trim removed 6 bases at V and 6 bases at J, leaving 5 bases unmatched. CDR1 KGHSH and CDR2 LQKENI come from the germline V gene. The CDR3 DNA follows: TGTGCCAGCTCGCCCGGACTAGCGGGAGTCGAGCAGTACTTC. Its protein is CASSPGLAGVEQYF. The full variable domain, rest sourced from reference TRBV18 and TRBJ2-7, is NAGVMQNPRHLVRRRGQEARLRCSPMKGHSHVYWYRQLPEEGLKFMVYLQKENIIDESGMPKERFSAEFPKEGPSILRIQQVVRGDSAAYFCASSPGLAGVEQYFGPGTRLTVT.

This clone was seen once. The V call is TRBV6-5, the J call TRBJ1-2, with D uncertain. The CDR3 contains 13 residues. Germline V lookup: CDR1 MNHEY, CDR2 SVGAGI. The V end was cut by 7 bases, the J end by 0 bases, with 9 bases between. CDR3 DNA sequence: TGTGCCAGCACCCTGGCTGCTAACTATGGCTACACCTTC. Amino acids: CASTLAANYGYTF.

V gene TRBV4-1 combines with J gene TRBJ2-7; possibly TRBD1 or TRBD2 for D (5 bases each). V was pared by 4 bases and J by 3 bases, with 13 bases between. CDR3 length equals 14 residues. Germline V CDR1 and CDR2: MGHRA, YSYEKL. The CDR3 nucleotides read TGCGCCAGCAGCCCTCGCACAGGACTCTACGAGCAGTACTTC. Protein sequence: CASSPRTGLYEQYF.

The chain couples TRBV9 to TRBJ2-3, with 15 bases lining up with TRBD2. V lost 1 base and J lost 0; bases outside the gene matches: 3. Germline assignment: CDR1 SGDLS and CDR2 YYNGEE. CDR3 size: 18 residues. In DNA form, the CDR3 reads TGTGCCAGCAGCGTAACCGGGACTAGCGGGGGGAGCACAGATACGCAGTATTTT. This codes for CASSVTGTSGGSTDTQYF.

The chain is built from TRBV19 and TRBJ1-1; 11 positions match TRBD1. V lost 3 bases, J lost 2 bases, and 2 bases stayed unmatched. The germline CDR1 and CDR2 sequences are LNHDA and SQIVND (reference sequence). This CDR3 comprises 15 residues. CDR3 sequence (DNA): TGTGCCAGTAGTATCGGGACAGGGGGAAACACTGAAGCTTTCTTT. It specifies CASSIGTGGNTEAFF.